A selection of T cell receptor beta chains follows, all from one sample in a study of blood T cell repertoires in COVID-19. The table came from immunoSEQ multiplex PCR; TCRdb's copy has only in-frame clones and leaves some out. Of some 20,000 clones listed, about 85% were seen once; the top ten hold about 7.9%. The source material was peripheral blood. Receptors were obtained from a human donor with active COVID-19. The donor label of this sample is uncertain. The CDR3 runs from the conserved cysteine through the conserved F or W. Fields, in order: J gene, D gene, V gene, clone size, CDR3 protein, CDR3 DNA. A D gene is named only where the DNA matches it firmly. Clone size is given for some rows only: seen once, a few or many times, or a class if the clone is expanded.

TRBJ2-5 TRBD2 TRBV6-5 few CASSYSRPGGGPQYF TGTGCCAGCAGTTACTCGAGGCCCGGGGGAGGGCCCCAGTACTTC
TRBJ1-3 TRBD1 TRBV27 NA CASAETGVGNTIYF TGTGCCAGCGCCGAAACAGGGGTAGGAAACACCATATATTTT
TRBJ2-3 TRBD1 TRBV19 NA CASSIDREYTDTQYF TGTGCCAGTAGTATCGACAGGGAGTACACAGATACGCAGTATTTT
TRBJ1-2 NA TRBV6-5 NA CASSYGAGLYGYTF TGTGCCAGCAGTTACGGGGCAGGTCTCTATGGCTACACCTTC
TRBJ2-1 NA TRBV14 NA CASSQDSTAPLFNEQFF TGTGCCAGCAGCCAAGATTCGACAGCCCCTCTTTTCAATGAGCAGTTCTTC
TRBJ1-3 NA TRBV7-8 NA CASSLLEGSHSGNTIYF TGTGCCAGCAGCTTGTTGGAGGGATCTCACTCTGGAAACACCATATATTTT
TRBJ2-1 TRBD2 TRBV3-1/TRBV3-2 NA CASSYGLAEQFF TGTGCCAGCAGCTACGGACTAGCGGAGCAGTTCTTC
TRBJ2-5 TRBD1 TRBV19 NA CASNSPGQQETQYF TGTGCCAGCAATTCACCGGGACAGCAAGAGACCCAGTACTTC
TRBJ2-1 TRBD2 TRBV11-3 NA CASSLGLAGGNEQFF TGTGCCAGCAGCTTAGGTCTAGCGGGGGGAAATGAGCAGTTCTTC
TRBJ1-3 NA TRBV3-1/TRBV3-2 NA CASSRFLRELGSGNTIYF TGTGCCAGCAGCCGATTCCTCCGGGAACTCGGCTCTGGAAACACCATATATTTT
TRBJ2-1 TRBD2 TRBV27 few CASRLAGVPTSYNEQFF TGTGCCAGCAGACTAGCGGGAGTACCTACCTCCTACAATGAGCAGTTCTTC
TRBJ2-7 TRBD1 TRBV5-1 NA CASSSRTGNYEQYF TGCGCCAGCAGCTCGCGGACAGGTAACTACGAGCAGTACTTC
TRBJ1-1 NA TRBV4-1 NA CASSQEGRGNTEAFF TGCGCCAGCAGCCAAGAGGGCAGGGGGAACACTGAAGCTTTCTTT
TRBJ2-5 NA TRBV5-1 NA CASSSTPQGQGETQYF TGCGCCAGCAGCTCAACCCCCCAGGGTCAGGGTGAGACCCAGTACTTC
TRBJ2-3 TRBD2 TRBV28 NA CASSPPNIGLAGNTQYF TGTGCCAGCAGCCCACCTAATATAGGGCTAGCGGGTAATACGCAGTATTTT
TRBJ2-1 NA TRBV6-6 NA CASSSSLVGVNNEQFF TGTGCCAGCAGTTCCTCACTAGTCGGCGTGAACAATGAGCAGTTCTTC
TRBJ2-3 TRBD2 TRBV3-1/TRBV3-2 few CASSQDRPGLAESSTDTQYF TGTGCCAGCAGCCAGGACAGACCGGGACTAGCGGAATCTAGCACAGATACGCAGTATTTT
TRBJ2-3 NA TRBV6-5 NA CASKVQRSTDTQYF TGTGCCAGCAAGGTCCAGCGGAGCACAGATACGCAGTATTTT
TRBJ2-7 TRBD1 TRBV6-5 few CASTQGDEQYF TGTGCCAGCACCCAGGGGGATGAGCAGTACTTC
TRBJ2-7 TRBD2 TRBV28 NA CASSPQRGVYEQYF TGTGCCAGCAGTCCGCAGCGGGGCGTCTACGAGCAGTACTTC
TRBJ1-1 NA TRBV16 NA CASSHKPLMNTEAFF TGTGCCAGCAGCCATAAGCCTCTCATGAACACTGAAGCTTTCTTT
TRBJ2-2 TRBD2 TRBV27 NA CASRSGRANGELFF TGTGCCAGCAGGAGCGGGAGGGCGAACGGGGAGCTGTTTTTT
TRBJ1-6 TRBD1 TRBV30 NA CAWDRGPSPLHF TGTGCCTGGGACAGGGGGCCTTCACCCCTCCACTTT
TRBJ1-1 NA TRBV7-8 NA CASSLPVPNTEAFF TGTGCCAGCAGTCTTCCGGTCCCGAACACTGAAGCTTTCTTT